Below, 10 T cell receptor beta chains from the same sample are listed, as sequenced in a study of blood T cells in healthy people across ages. For the second PCR, which ran for roughly 6 to 12 cycles, a sample-barcoded 5' primer and a J-beta primer mix were used. TCRdb ran MiXCR on the 5' RACE reads and lists one entry per CDR3 protein. The sample has 600,000 to 800,000 distinct CDR3 sequences, 40% to 65% seen once. What was sequenced was blood. These receptor sequences come from a woman aged 80 or over in good health.

Comment on this clonotype: A single base separates this from a much larger clone, so it may be a read error. This chain links TRBV10-3 with TRBJ2-1; TRBD2 matches 9 bases. The germline CDR1 and CDR2 sequences are ENHRY and SYGVKD. This CDR3 has 15 amino acids. V shed 6 bases, J shed 6 bases, and the junction held 9 bases outside the gene matches. CDR3 sequence: CAIRTSSGAPNEQFF. For the CDR3, the DNA is TGTGCCATCAGAACCTCTAGCGGGGCGCCCAATGAGCAGTTCTTC.

The rearrangement links TRBV20-1 to TRBJ2-5, with 10 bases fitting TRBD2. Germline V gene sequence: CDR1 DFQATT, CDR2 SNEGSKA (reference sequence). The CDR3 runs to 14 residues. The trim removed 1 base at V and 11 bases at J, leaving 10 bases unmatched. The CDR3 region has the DNA TGCAGTGCTAGAGGGCTAGCGGGAGTCCATGAGCAGTACTTC. Amino acids: CSARGLAGVHEQYF.

On this clonotype itself: With a much larger clone just one base away, this may be a read error. The rearrangement uses TRBV20-1 and TRBJ2-5; D ambiguous. V dropped 4 bases and J dropped 2 bases, with 11 bases sitting between them. The germline gives CDR1 DFQATT, CDR2 SNEGSKA (reference sequence). The CDR3 runs 13 residues. CDR3 amino acids: CSATAEVQETQYF. The CDR3 nucleotides are TGCAGTGCTACGGCGGAAGTACAAGAGACCCAGTACTTC.

Many counts were recorded for this clonotype. The rearrangement links TRBV5-1 to TRBJ2-4, with 7 bases matching TRBD1. CDR3 size: 16 residues. CDR1 and CDR2 from the germline V gene are SGHRS and YFSETQ. Trimming took 4 bases from V and 0 from J; bases not matched to a gene: 7. DNA of the CDR3: TGCGCCAGCAGCGGGGGACAGAATTTAGCCAAAAACATTCAGTACTTC. This sequence encodes CASSGGQNLAKNIQYF.

The chain employs TRBV5-1 and TRBJ1-2; D not resolved. The CDR3 covers 13 residues. Deletions cut 0 bases from V and 10 bases from J, with 13 bases between. Germline CDR1 and CDR2: SGHRS and YFSETQ. DNA for the CDR3: TGCGCCAGCAGCTTGGAGGCAGGTGGATTCTACACCTTC. Amino acids: CASSLEAGGFYTF.

This clonotype was observed at least ten times. The rearrangement uses TRBV12-3 or TRBV12-4 and TRBJ2-5; 10 bases align to TRBD2. The CDR3 length is 16 residues. Trimming removed 5 bases from V and 1 base from J; junction bases left unmatched: 7. CDR3 bases: TGTGCCAGCAGTGGATTAAAGCGGGGGGGCCAAGAGACCCAGTACTTC. It yields the protein CASSGLKRGGQETQYF.

This chain connects TRBV6-2 or TRBV6-3 to TRBJ1-2, with D unresolved. The CDR3 has 13 amino acids. Germline-derived CDR1 and CDR2 are MNHEY and SVGEGT. Trimming shortened V by 6 bases and J by 8 bases, and 16 bases separated the two germline ends. The CDR3 protein is CASRTGFSDGYTF. DNA for the CDR3: TGTGCCAGCAGAACTGGTTTTTCCGACGGCTACACCTTC.

This clonotype was seen repeatedly, ten times or more. The J gene is TRBJ2-5, the V gene TRBV7-9, with a weak D call TRBD1 (6 bases). The CDR3 covers 16 residues. V was pared by 1 base and J by 0 bases, with 12 bases between. Looked up from germline, CDR1 is SEHNR and CDR2 is FQNEAQ (reference sequence). CDR3 protein: CASSLGDTWYQETQYF. The CDR3 bases are TGTGCCAGCAGCTTAGGGGACACTTGGTACCAAGAGACCCAGTACTTC.

This clonotype appeared a few times. The rearrangement links TRBV27 to TRBJ2-2; no clear D gene. Germline V CDR1 and CDR2: MNHEY, SMNVEV (reference sequence). Trimming took 3 bases from V and 1 from J, leaving 6 bases between them. This CDR3 region has 14 residues. The CDR3 loop reads CASSFIRNTGELFF. CDR3 sequence (DNA): TGTGCCAGCAGTTTTATCAGGAACACCGGGGAGCTGTTTTTT.

The gene calls are TRBV7-9 and TRBJ2-1; unclear D gene. Trimming left V 1 base short and J 1 base short, with 8 bases between. The CDR3 sequence is 15 residues long. Germline loops: CDR1 SEHNR, CDR2 FQNEAQ (reference sequence). CDR3: CASSLGIWSYNEQFF. In DNA form, the CDR3 reads TGTGCCAGCAGCTTAGGTATATGGTCCTACAATGAGCAGTTCTTC.